This entry is about one TCR beta chain. This record comes from a study of monozygotic twins with inflammatory bowel disease. It was from whole blood, with no T cell sorting, that total RNA was isolated. Looked up from germline, CDR1 is SGHDN and CDR2 is FVKESK. CDR3 size: 16 residues. The UMIs contained a 6-nucleotide sample barcode. They were added by template switching during cDNA synthesis. TCRdb processed the 5' RACE reads again and assigns one entry to each CDR3 protein, with no DNA. The sample data list 150,000 to 200,000 distinct CDR3 sequences. The chain couples TRBV14 to TRBJ2-1; TCRdb names TRBD2, which stays unverified in the absence of DNA. The clonotype originates from a human donor with ulcerative colitis or Crohn's disease, or a healthy co-twin of an affected twin (not recorded which). Sequencing input: blood. CDR3: CASSQVFSAGGYEQFF.